Listed here is a single T cell receptor (beta chain). Its antigen is not known. Its ends do not fully match the called genes, so a read error is possible. A multiplex PCR was run with 60 Vbeta primers and 13 Jbeta primers. The data were produced by immunoSEQ multiplex PCR, yet TCRdb's version contains in-frame clones alone and is incomplete. The table shows 140,000 to 150,000 clones, with about two thirds occurring only once. The CDR3 covers 14 residues. CDR1 and CDR2 (germline): LNHDA, SQIVND (reference sequence). The data stem from a study of cytomegalovirus exposure and HLA in healthy donors. Findings and limits, study-wide: When analyzed later, the rates of TCR association showed variation by HLA locus, with DRB1 the most and HLA-C the fewest. There were 150 to 200 TCR beta chains listed as cytomegalovirus-associated. According to reports, the classifier identified cytomegalovirus status with high specificity and sensitivity.

This clonotype was sampled from a woman younger than 30 in good health and CMV-seronegative. The chain employs TRBV19 and TRBJ2-1; tentatively, D is TRBD2 (6 bases). Sample: PBMCs. CDR3 in amino acids: CANSPSGQSNEQFF. DNA of the CDR3: TGTGCCAATAGTCCCAGCGGGCAGTCCAATGAGCAGTTCTTC.